The 20 T cell receptor beta chains listed next were all sequenced from one sample in a study of shared clonotypes between healthy human individuals (dated by TCRdb to 2019 to 2021). Preparation of the library involved the immunoSEQ multiplex PCR assay. TCRdb mirrors the immuneACCESS table, restricted to in-frame sequences. Some clones are absent from its copies; in checked studies, under half trace to an unresolved V gene, and the reason for the others is unknown. The sample table holds some 2,100,000 clones, of which about 94% were seen once. 0.1% to 0.15% of the sample belongs to the ten largest clones. Sequences were obtained from naive CD4+ T cells sorted from blood. According to the study, the label for this sample's cell subset or site signals: CD45RA+ positively selected. The receptors shown here come from a man between 18 and 35 years old in good health.

This sequence joins TRBV5-1 and TRBJ1-4; D uncertain. Trimming removed 0 bases from V and 5 bases from J, with 11 bases in between. This CDR3 is built from 15 residues. Per the germline V gene, CDR1 is SGHRS and CDR2 is YFSETQ. In DNA form, the CDR3 reads TGCGCCAGCAGCTTGGAAGTCAAATCGAATGAAAAACTGTTTTTT. Its translation: CASSLEVKSNEKLFF.

This chain joins TRBV5-8 and TRBJ1-2; 12 nucleotides agree with TRBD1. The CDR3 has 16 residues. Germline V gives CDR1 SGHTS, CDR2 YDEGEE. With V trimmed by 0 bases and J by 4 bases, 4 bases remained unmatched. CDR3 sequence: CASSLDGTGGAYGYTF. The DNA for the CDR3 is TGTGCCAGCAGCTTGGACGGGACAGGGGGCGCCTATGGCTACACCTTC.

The rearrangement links TRBV4-1 to TRBJ2-7; no firm D call. Germline CDR1 MGHRA, CDR2 YSYEKL. V lost 5 bases and J 3 bases, leaving 17 bases between the germline ends. The CDR3 is made up of 15 amino acids. CDR3 protein: CASSSHGPAGYEQYF. The CDR3 nucleotides read TGCGCCAGCAGCTCACACGGGCCCGCAGGCTACGAGCAGTACTTC.

The genes are TRBV7-2 and TRBJ2-3; D uncertain. Germline loops: CDR1 SGHTA, CDR2 FQGNSA. This CDR3 spans 15 amino acids. The V end was cut by 6 bases, the J end by 0 bases, with 13 bases between. The CDR3 DNA sequence: TGTGCCAGCAGAAACGCCGGGTCTAGCACAGATACGCAGTATTTT. Translated: CASRNAGSSTDTQYF.

The gene calls are TRBV7-2 and TRBJ1-6; 8 bases align to TRBD1. J lost 12 bases, V lost 1 base, and 5 bases had no gene match. The CDR3 has 14 amino acids. CDR1 SGHTA and CDR2 FQGNSA come from the germline V gene. Here the CDR3 DNA reads TGTGCCAGCAGCTTAGAGGGACAGGTGGTACCCCTCCACTTT. Translating it yields CASSLEGQVVPLHF.

The gene calls are TRBV5-1 and TRBJ2-7; 8 bases match TRBD2. The CDR3 totals 15 residues. Germline V gene lookup returns CDR1 SGHRS and CDR2 YFSETQ. The V and J ends lost 2 bases and 3 bases, in that order; junction bases with no gene match: 7. The CDR3 nucleotides are TGCGCCAGCAGCTTCGCTAGCGGGCTTAACTACGAGCAGTACTTC. Amino acids: CASSFASGLNYEQYF.

The V and J genes are TRBV7-9 and TRBJ1-3; D is possibly TRBD1 (5 bases). V was cut by 5 bases and J by 3 bases, with 14 bases left in between. CDR1 is SEHNR, CDR2 FQNEAQ, per germline (reference sequence). The CDR3 loop spans 15 amino acids. CDR3 nucleotides: TGTGCCAGCAGCGATCCGGGGCAGAGTGGAAACACCATATATTTT. It specifies CASSDPGQSGNTIYF.

This chain links TRBV6-5 with TRBJ2-1; 7 bases line up with TRBD1. CDR3 length equals 12 residues. The germline gives CDR1 MNHEY, CDR2 SVGAGI. V shed 2 bases, J shed 11 bases, and the junction held 3 bases outside the gene matches. This CDR3 reads CASSYRDSKQFF. The CDR3 nucleotides are TGTGCCAGCAGTTACCGGGACAGTAAGCAGTTCTTC.

The chain recombines TRBV13 with TRBJ1-1, with D tentatively TRBD1 (5 bases). Trimming cost V 2 bases and J 9 bases, with 10 bases left between them. CDR1 PRHDT and CDR2 FYEKMQ come from the germline V gene (reference sequence). The CDR3 runs 12 residues. CDR3 DNA sequence: TGTGCCAGCAGCTTACAGGGAGATAAAGCTTTCTTT. Protein product: CASSLQGDKAFF.

The rearrangement joins TRBV28 to TRBJ2-7; no reliable D call. The CDR3 extends over 13 amino acids. Germline V gene sequence: CDR1 MDHEN, CDR2 SYDVKM. With 4 bases removed from V and 0 bases from J, the gap between germline ends came to 7 bases. The CDR3 DNA sequence: TGTGCCAGCAGTTCGGGCATCTCCTACGAGCAGTACTTC. It yields the protein CASSSGISYEQYF.

The V call is TRBV9, the J call TRBJ2-1; no clear D. This CDR3 has 16 residues. Germline-derived CDR1 and CDR2 are SGDLS and YYNGEE. Trimming pared 0 bases from V and 0 bases from J, leaving 10 bases between. The CDR3 coding sequence is TGTGCCAGCAGCGTAGAATGGGCTGGCTCCTACAATGAGCAGTTCTTC. Translated, it gives CASSVEWAGSYNEQFF.

The chain recombines TRBV28 with TRBJ2-5; D possibly corresponds to TRBD1 (7 bases). V lost 5 bases, J lost 4 bases, and 26 bases lay in between. Germline values: CDR1 MDHEN, CDR2 SYDVKM. The CDR3 length is 18 residues. CDR3: CASSVTLGGAGYTETQYF. The DNA for the CDR3 is TGTGCCAGCAGTGTAACCCTAGGGGGCGCGGGGTATACAGAGACCCAGTACTTC.

This clone was seen a handful of times. The V gene is TRBV18, the J gene TRBJ2-2; D is undetermined. Germline values: CDR1 KGHSH, CDR2 LQKENI. Trimming removed 3 bases from V and 6 bases from J, with 2 bases in between. The CDR3 spans 11 residues. The CDR3 DNA follows: TGTGCCAGCTCACCCGCCGGGGAGCTGTTTTTT. Residues: CASSPAGELFF. The whole variable domain, filled in from reference TRBV18 and TRBJ2-2, reads NAGVMQNPRHLVRRRGQEARLRCSPMKGHSHVYWYRQLPEEGLKFMVYLQKENIIDESGMPKERFSAEFPKEGPSILRIQQVVRGDSAAYFCASSPAGELFFGEGSRLTVL.

This chain links TRBV18 with TRBJ1-5; D gene unclear. Germline V CDR1 and CDR2: KGHSH, LQKENI. The ends were cut back, 3 bases at V and 0 bases at J, with 12 bases in the middle. The CDR3 has 16 residues. The CDR3 nucleotides are TGTGCCAGCTCACCGTCACCGGTAATTAGCAATCAGCCCCAGCATTTT. Translating gives CASSPSPVISNQPQHF.

The chain uses TRBV27 and TRBJ2-7; D may be TRBD2 (5 bases). In germline, CDR1 is MNHEY, CDR2 SMNVEV (reference sequence). The CDR3 has 16 residues. Trimming left V 10 bases short and J 4 bases short, with 26 bases between. CDR3 amino acids: CATPGEGQKVGYEQYF. The CDR3, as DNA: TGTGCCACCCCCGGCGAGGGTCAAAAGGTTGGGTACGAGCAGTACTTC.

The chain recombines TRBV30 with TRBJ2-3; no clear D. The V end lost 2 bases, the J end lost 5 bases, and 11 bases lay between the germline ends. From germline, CDR1 is GTSNPN and CDR2 SVGIG (reference sequence). CDR3 size: 13 residues. The CDR3 region has the DNA TGTGCCTGGAGTCTCCAGCTAGGAGATACGCAGTATTTT. Its protein is CAWSLQLGDTQYF.

The rearrangement uses TRBV7-9 and TRBJ2-5; 9 bases agree with TRBD2. The V gene end was trimmed by 4 bases and the J gene end by 4 bases; junction bases not matched to a gene: 13. This CDR3 has 17 residues. Germline-derived CDR1 and CDR2 are SEHNR and FQNEAQ (reference sequence). CDR3 protein: CASSWTTREGSGETQYF. The CDR3 coding sequence is TGTGCCAGCAGCTGGACAACGCGGGAGGGCAGCGGAGAGACCCAGTACTTC.

The gene calls are TRBV5-8 and TRBJ2-1; tentatively, D is TRBD1 (5 bases). Germline loops: CDR1 SGHTS, CDR2 YDEGEE. Deletions cut 4 bases from V and 8 bases from J, with 10 bases between. The CDR3 has 12 amino acids. The CDR3 sequence: CASSNQGHEQFF. In nucleotides, the CDR3 is TGTGCCAGCAGCAACCAGGGCCATGAGCAGTTCTTC.

The chain has TRBV11-2 and TRBJ2-1, with D tentatively TRBD1 (5 bases). The V end was cut by 5 bases, the J end by 0 bases, with 14 bases between. Per the germline V gene, CDR1 is SGHAT and CDR2 is FQNNGV. The CDR3 consists of 16 residues. This CDR3 reads CASSTVTGISYNEQFF. CDR3 nucleotide sequence: TGTGCCAGCAGCACCGTAACAGGTATCTCCTACAATGAGCAGTTCTTC. The variable domain in full, with the rest retrieved from reference TRBV11-2 and TRBJ2-1, is EAGVAQSPRYKIIEKRQSVAFWCNPISGHATLYWYQQILGQGPKLLIQFQNNGVVDDSQLPKDRFSAERLKGVDSTLKIQPAKLEDSAVYLCASSTVTGISYNEQFFGPGTRLTVL.

This sequence joins TRBV5-1 and TRBJ2-1, with 7 nucleotides matching TRBD1. The CDR3 runs 16 residues. With V trimmed by 2 bases and J by 2 bases, 7 bases remained unmatched. The germline gives CDR1 SGHRS, CDR2 YFSETQ. CDR3 protein: CASSFSTGTAYNEQFF. CDR3 DNA: TGCGCCAGCAGCTTTTCGACAGGGACGGCCTACAATGAGCAGTTCTTC. The full variable domain, rest sourced from reference TRBV5-1 and TRBJ2-1, is KAGVTQTPRYLIKTRGQQVTLSCSPISGHRSVSWYQQTPGQGLQFLFEYFSETQRNKGNFPGRFSGRQFSNSRSEMNVSTLELGDSALYLCASSFSTGTAYNEQFFGPGTRLTVL.